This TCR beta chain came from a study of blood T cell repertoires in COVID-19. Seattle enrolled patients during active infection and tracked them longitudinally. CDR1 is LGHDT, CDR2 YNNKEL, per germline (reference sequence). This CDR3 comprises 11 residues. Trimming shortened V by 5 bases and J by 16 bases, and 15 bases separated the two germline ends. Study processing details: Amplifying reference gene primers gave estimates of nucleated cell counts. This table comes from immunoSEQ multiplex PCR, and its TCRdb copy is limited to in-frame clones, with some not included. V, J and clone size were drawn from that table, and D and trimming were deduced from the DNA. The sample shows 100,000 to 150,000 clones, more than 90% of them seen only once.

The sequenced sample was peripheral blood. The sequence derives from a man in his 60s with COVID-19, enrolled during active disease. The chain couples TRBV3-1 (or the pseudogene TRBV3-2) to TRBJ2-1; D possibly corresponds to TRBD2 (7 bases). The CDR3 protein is CASSTRGARFF. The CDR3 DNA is TGTGCCAGCAGCACCCGGGGGGCGAGATTCTTC.